Each of the 9 T cell receptor beta chains below was sequenced from the same sample in a study of control samples from healthy donors and cancer patients. Some clones are missing from TCRdb's copy, which holds only in-frame ones; the method was immunoSEQ multiplex PCR. Among roughly 47,000 clones, over 75% were seen once, and the ten largest hold 10%. Sequencing was performed on PBMCs. All receptors derive from a woman aged 60-70 years with lung cancer.

This clone has just one count. J is TRBJ1-2 and V is TRBV5-6; D not certain. Germline V gene data show CDR1 as SGHDT and CDR2 as YYEEEE. The length of the CDR3 is 12 residues. Trimming took off 4 bases at V and 6 bases at J, with 10 bases between the two ends. CDR3 in amino acids: CASSGQKDGYTF. DNA for the CDR3: TGTGCCAGCAGCGGGCAGAAGGATGGCTACACCTTC. The variable domain in full, completed from reference TRBV5-6 and TRBJ1-2, reads DAGVTQSPTHLIKTRGQQVTLRCSPKSGHDTVSWYQQALGQGPQFIFQYYEEEERQRGNFPDRFSGHQFPNYSSELNVNALLLGDSALYLCASSGQKDGYTFGSGTRLTVV.

This clone appeared a few times. The rearrangement joins TRBV6-5 to TRBJ2-7; 7 bases are a match to TRBD1. The ends lost 7 bases at V and 3 bases at J; junction bases unmatched: 12. This CDR3 comprises 15 residues. CDR1 is MNHEY and CDR2 is SVGAGI in the germline V gene. CDR3 region: CASILQDRCLYEQYF. As DNA, the CDR3 is TGTGCCAGCATATTGCAGGACAGGTGTCTCTACGAGCAGTACTTC.

The V call is TRBV4-3, the J call TRBJ2-2; 9 bases agree with TRBD2. With 1 base clipped from V and 5 bases from J, the junction kept 5 bases outside the gene matches. This CDR3 is built from 16 residues. The germline gives CDR1 LGHNA, CDR2 YSLEER. CDR3 coding DNA: TGCGCCAGCAGCCAAGTTCCTAGCGGGATAACCGGGGAGCTGTTTTTT. Protein product: CASSQVPSGITGELFF.

V gene TRBV18 combines with J gene TRBJ1-5; a weak D match, TRBD1 (6 bases). CDR3 length: 15 residues. V was pared by 3 bases and J by 1 base, with 10 bases between. Germline lookup yields CDR1 KGHSH and CDR2 LQKENI. DNA for the CDR3: TGTGCCAGCTCACCGAGGACAGCCAGCAATCAGCCCCAGCATTTT. This codes for CASSPRTASNQPQHF.

This clone showed up just once. The chain combines TRBV5-1 with TRBJ2-1; 12 bases line up with TRBD2. Trimming took 2 bases from V and 0 from J; bases not matched to a gene: 6. Germline V CDR1 and CDR2: SGHRS, YFSETQ. The CDR3 runs 18 residues. DNA of the CDR3: TGCGCCAGCAGCTTTCGACTAGCGGGAGCAAGCTCCTACAATGAGCAGTTCTTC. Translating it yields CASSFRLAGASSYNEQFF.

V gene TRBV5-1 combines with J gene TRBJ2-7; weak D call: TRBD2 (5 bases). The germline CDR1 and CDR2 sequences are SGHRS and YFSETQ. Between the trimmed V and J ends, which lost 5 bases and 4 bases, there was a span of 7 bases. CDR3 length: 11 amino acids. DNA of the CDR3: TGCGCCAGCAGTGGAGGATACGAGCAGTACTTC. Amino acid sequence: CASSGGYEQYF.

This clone showed up just a few times. This rearrangement joins TRBV20-1 to TRBJ1-1, with unresolved D. The CDR3 covers 11 residues. Looked up from germline, CDR1 is DFQATT and CDR2 is SNEGSKA (reference sequence). V shed 6 bases and J shed 1 base, with 6 bases lying between them. CDR3 loop: CSAMRNTEAFF. The CDR3 region has the DNA TGCAGTGCCATGAGGAACACTGAAGCTTTCTTT.

The V and J genes are TRBV7-3 and TRBJ2-3; 14 positions agree with TRBD2. Germline V gene sequence: CDR1 SGHTA, CDR2 FQGTGA. V was clipped by 5 bases and J by 3 bases; unmatched bases: 13. The CDR3 has 19 amino acids. CDR3 amino acids: CASSLGTSGSSLGTDTQYF. CDR3 in DNA: TGTGCCAGCAGCCTTGGGACTAGCGGGAGTAGTTTAGGAACAGATACGCAGTATTTT.

The rearrangement links TRBV7-2 to TRBJ2-5, with 7 bases identical to TRBD2. Per the germline V gene, CDR1 is SGHTA and CDR2 is FQGNSA. V shed 5 bases and J 0 bases; nucleotides not matched to a gene: 9. The CDR3 loop spans 16 amino acids. As DNA, the CDR3 is TGTGCCAGCAGCCCGATAGCGGGTACGAACCAAGAGACCCAGTACTTC. Translating it yields CASSPIAGTNQETQYF.